A single sample gave rise to the 4 T cell receptor beta chains below, sequenced in a study of OX40 agonist ivuxolimab in advanced cancers. Some clones are missing from TCRdb's copy, which holds only in-frame ones; the method was immunoSEQ multiplex PCR. The table shows tens of thousands of clones, with about 85% occurring only once. The source material was CD4+ or CD8+ T cells sorted from blood, sampled in a trial of the OX40 agonist ivuxolimab. The source of these receptors is an adult with an advanced solid tumor such as melanoma, head and neck, liver or kidney cancer.

This chain joins TRBV13 and TRBJ2-7; D perhaps matches TRBD1 (6 bases). The CDR3 length is 13 residues. The V gene lost 2 bases and the J gene lost 6 bases, with 11 bases spanning the gap. Germline CDR1 and CDR2: PRHDT and FYEKMQ (reference sequence). CDR3 region: CASSLSGVGEQYF. CDR3 sequence (DNA): TGTGCCAGCAGCTTATCAGGGGTGGGCGAGCAGTACTTC.

As to this clone: An end of the junction differs from the germline gene, which may be a read error. This chain uses TRBV4-1 with TRBJ2-7; a weak D match, TRBD2 (6 bases). This CDR3 region has 11 residues. Looked up from germline, CDR1 is MGHRA and CDR2 is YSYEKL. CDR3 sequence (DNA): TGTGCCAGCGGGTCAGGTCTTAGAAAGTACTTC. Translation: CASGSGLRKYF.

This sequence joins TRBV7-2 and TRBJ1-4; D unresolved. V lost 5 bases and J lost 3, with 16 bases in between. CDR1 SGHTA and CDR2 FQGNSA come from the germline V gene. The CDR3 consists of 16 residues. The CDR3 bases are TGTGCCAGCAGCCAAGACATTAGATTGGCTAATGAAAAACTGTTTTTT. Translating gives CASSQDIRLANEKLFF.

This chain joins TRBV9 and TRBJ2-1; 7 nucleotides line up with TRBD2. Germline values: CDR1 SGDLS, CDR2 YYNGEE. The V segment lost 4 bases and the J segment 5 bases; nucleotides outside the gene matches: 9. This CDR3 contains 15 residues. This CDR3 is CASSPRTRPNNEQFF. CDR3 nucleotide sequence: TGTGCCAGCAGCCCTCGGACTAGGCCTAACAATGAGCAGTTCTTC.